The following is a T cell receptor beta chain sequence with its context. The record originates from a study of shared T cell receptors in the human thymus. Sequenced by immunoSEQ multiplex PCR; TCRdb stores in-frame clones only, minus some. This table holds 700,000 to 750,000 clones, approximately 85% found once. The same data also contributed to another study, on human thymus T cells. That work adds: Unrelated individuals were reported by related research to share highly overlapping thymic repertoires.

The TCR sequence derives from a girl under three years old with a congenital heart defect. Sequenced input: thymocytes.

The CDR3 here is CASSGGAHGANVLTF. The CDR3 coding sequence is TGTGCCAGCAGTGGGGGGGCGCATGGGGCCAACGTCCTGACTTTC. This sequence joins TRBV6-5 and TRBJ2-6, with D possibly matching TRBD2 (7 bases). V lost 5 bases, J lost 3 bases, and 11 bases lay in between. The germline V gene encodes CDR1 MNHEY and CDR2 SVGAGI. The CDR3 is 15 residues long.